This T cell receptor (beta chain) was profiled in a study of neurological immune-mediated disorders. This CDR3 is 16 amino acids long. Germline CDR1 SGHTA, CDR2 FQGNSA. V dropped 1 base and J dropped 8 bases, with 18 bases sitting between them. A single record per CDR3 protein comes from TCRdb applying MiXCR to the 5' RACE reads. Altogether roughly 60,000 distinct CDR3 sequences are present, over 10% being singletons, with the ten largest covering 1.5% to 2%. This clonotype was counted ten times or more. The chain uses TRBV7-2 and TRBJ1-3; tentatively, D is TRBD1 (5 bases). The sequence derives from a man in his sixties in good health. The sequenced sample consisted of PBMCs. CDR3 sequence: CASSLGPGAGEDTIYF. CDR3 nucleotides: TGTGCCAGCAGCTTAGGACCCGGGGCGGGGGAAGACACCATATATTTT.